The sequence of this T cell receptor beta chain was determined in a study of blood T cell repertoires in COVID-19. On the study more broadly: The United States, Italy and Spain provided the acute and convalescent COVID-19 samples. In each case, the material was cDNA or gDNA derived from T cells, B-cell-depleted T cells, or PBMCs.

This clone was counted a few times. V was clipped by 0 bases and J by 2 bases, with 5 bases between them. The CDR3 contains 14 residues. Germline V lookup: CDR1 SGHKS, CDR2 YYEKEE (reference sequence). As processed by the authors: Reference gene primers were amplified, and this amplification served to estimate nucleated cell counts. Sequencing was performed with immunoSEQ multiplex PCR; in TCRdb, only in-frame clones are kept and a portion is missing. V, J and clone size are those of that table, while D and trimming were read from the DNA. Of approximately 160,000 clones listed, 70% to 90% are singletons.

Sequenced sample: peripheral blood. This TCR was sampled from a woman aged 70 to 79 with acute or convalescent COVID-19. The chain recombines TRBV5-5 with TRBJ1-4; D is unclear. CDR3 sequence reads: CASSLGHTNEKLFF. The CDR3 region has the DNA TGTGCCAGCAGCTTGGGACATACTAATGAAAAACTGTTTTTT.